Below are 20 T cell receptor beta chains sequenced from a single sample in a study of T cell responses to AZD1222 COVID-19 vaccine (dated by TCRdb to the early 2020s). Library creation used the immunoSEQ multiplex PCR assay. Sourced from immuneACCESS, this table was stored by TCRdb with only in-frame sequences that have V and J called. A share of the clones is absent; for the studies checked, an unresolved V gene accounts for under half, and the remainder has no known explanation. The sample table shows approximately 150,000 clones, and roughly 90% are seen once. 3.3% of the sample lies in the top ten. The time point label here, explained by the study, means: about 28 days (+/-7) after the second vaccine dose. The sequencing used peripheral blood, collected 28 days after the second AZD1222 dose. The receptors stem from an adult who received the AZD1222 COVID-19 vaccine.

Written as DNA, the CDR3 is TGTGCCAGCAGCCACGGGACACTGAGCTCACCCCTCCACTTT. This sequence encodes CASSHGTLSSPLHF. The chain uses TRBV5-8 and TRBJ1-6, with D perhaps TRBD1 (6 bases). CDR1 is SGHTS, CDR2 YDEGEE, per germline. Trimming removed 4 bases from V and 10 bases from J, with 15 bases in between. CDR3 length: 14 residues.

The chain combines TRBV4-1 with TRBJ2-3; D is undetermined. CDR1 is MGHRA, CDR2 YSYEKL, per germline. This CDR3 region has 14 residues. V lost 0 bases, J lost 3 bases, and 7 bases lay in between. The DNA of the CDR3 is TGCGCCAGCAGCCAAGACGTTGGAACAGATACGCAGTATTTT. It encodes CASSQDVGTDTQYF.

The chain carries TRBV29-1 and TRBJ2-7, with D possibly being TRBD2 (6 bases). Trimming took off 3 bases at V and 7 bases at J, with 7 bases between the two ends. The germline CDR1 and CDR2 sequences are SQVTM and ANQGSEA. This CDR3 comprises 10 residues. In DNA form, the CDR3 reads TGCAGCGTTGAGGCGGGGGAGCAGTACTTC. Translated: CSVEAGEQYF.

To note about this clone: One junction end disagrees with the germline gene, perhaps due to a read error. This sequence joins TRBV20-1 and TRBJ2-7; tentatively, D is TRBD2 (6 bases). The CDR3 contains 11 residues. Germline V gene lookup returns CDR1 DFQATT and CDR2 SNEGSKA (reference sequence). The CDR3, as DNA: TGCAGTGCTAGGGGAAGGGACTTAATTCGCTTC. It is translated as CSARGRDLIRF.

J is TRBJ1-1 and V is TRBV7-2; a weak D match, TRBD1 (5 bases). V lost 4 bases and J lost 0, with 9 bases in between. The CDR3 sequence is 14 residues long. Germline lookup yields CDR1 SGHTA and CDR2 FQGNSA. The CDR3 DNA is TGTGCCAGCAGCTCCGGGGCTCTGAACACTGAAGCTTTCTTT. Protein: CASSSGALNTEAFF.

This chain connects TRBV5-4 to TRBJ1-1; D gene unclear. There are 16 residues in the CDR3. Per germline, CDR1 SGHNT and CDR2 YYREEE (reference sequence). V lost 4 bases and J 0 bases, leaving 16 bases between the germline ends. CDR3 loop: CASSLPLGSMNTEAFF. CDR3 coding DNA: TGTGCCAGCAGCCTTCCCCTAGGGAGCATGAACACTGAAGCTTTCTTT.

The genes are TRBV18 and TRBJ2-1, with TRBD1 identical over 9 bases. V dropped 5 bases and J dropped 0; count of bases not matched to a gene: 5. CDR1 is KGHSH and CDR2 is LQKENI in the germline V gene. The CDR3 consists of 16 residues. The CDR3 DNA is TGTGCCAGCTCATTCGGGACAGGGCTCTCCTACAATGAGCAGTTCTTC. Translating it yields CASSFGTGLSYNEQFF. The variable domain in full, completed from reference TRBV18 and TRBJ2-1, reads NAGVMQNPRHLVRRRGQEARLRCSPMKGHSHVYWYRQLPEEGLKFMVYLQKENIIDESGMPKERFSAEFPKEGPSILRIQQVVRGDSAAYFCASSFGTGLSYNEQFFGPGTRLTVL.

This rearrangement joins TRBV28 to TRBJ1-3, with D perhaps TRBD1 (6 bases). The CDR3 is made up of 15 amino acids. Looked up from germline, CDR1 is MDHEN and CDR2 is SYDVKM. Trimming removed 5 bases at V and 0 bases at J, with 11 bases between. The CDR3 DNA reads TGTGCCAGCAGTCCCCCGGACAGCTCTGGAAACACCATATATTTT. Amino acid sequence: CASSPPDSSGNTIYF.

The CDR3 DNA reads as TGTGCCAGCAGTTTTGGGGGCGAGCAGTACTTC. It yields the protein CASSFGGEQYF. This rearrangement joins TRBV12-3 or TRBV12-4 to TRBJ2-7, with D perhaps matching TRBD1 or TRBD2 (5 bases each). The CDR3 extends over 11 amino acids. V was cut by 3 bases and J by 6 bases, with 6 bases left in between.

This clone was seen only a few times. The genes are TRBV12-3 or TRBV12-4 and TRBJ1-2; a weak D match, TRBD1 (6 bases). V dropped 0 bases and J dropped 7 bases, with 9 bases sitting between them. This CDR3 region has 13 residues. CDR3 region: CASSLAQGTGYTF. CDR3 coding DNA: TGTGCCAGCAGTTTAGCGCAGGGGACTGGCTACACCTTC.

This clone came up a few times. The rearrangement joins TRBV28 to TRBJ1-2; 9 bases map to TRBD1. Germline V gene data show CDR1 as MDHEN and CDR2 as SYDVKM. After removal of 7 bases from V and 8 bases from J, the junction contained 11 bases not matched to a gene. The CDR3 sequence is 14 residues long. The CDR3 nucleotides are TGTGCCAGCAACCCCCAGGGGACAGGGCGAGGCTACACCTTC. Translating it yields CASNPQGTGRGYTF.

This clone was detected once. V and J are TRBV3-1 (or the pseudogene TRBV3-2) and TRBJ2-3; D might be TRBD1 (5 bases). Per the germline V gene, CDR1 is LGHDT and CDR2 is YNNKEL (reference sequence). The CDR3 extends over 15 amino acids. V dropped 6 bases and J dropped 4 bases, with 17 bases sitting between them. CDR3 nucleotides: TGTGCCAGCAGGGCCGACAGCGAGGCACCAGATACGCAGTATTTT. It yields the protein CASRADSEAPDTQYF.

This chain connects TRBV28 to TRBJ2-7, with a tentative D call TRBD1 (6 bases). Germline V CDR1 and CDR2: MDHEN, SYDVKM. V was cut by 5 bases and J by 5 bases, with 13 bases left in between. CDR3 length: 13 residues. CDR3 residues: CASSPHTGNEQYF. CDR3 DNA sequence: TGTGCCAGCAGTCCGCACACAGGGAACGAGCAGTACTTC.

The chain has TRBV5-1 and TRBJ2-2; no definite D call. The V gene lost 4 bases and the J gene lost 3 bases, with 13 bases spanning the gap. The CDR3 extends over 15 amino acids. In germline, CDR1 is SGHRS, CDR2 YFSETQ. CDR3 DNA: TGCGCCAGCAGCCCAATCCCCGGATACACCGGGGAGCTGTTTTTT. Amino acid sequence: CASSPIPGYTGELFF.

CDR3 in DNA: TGTGCCAACCCAAGACCCTCAGGGGGATGTTCCTACGAGCAGTACTTC. This translates into CANPRPSGGCSYEQYF. V usage is TRBV30 and J usage is TRBJ2-7; 7 bases are a match to TRBD1. The length of the CDR3 is 16 residues. Germline values: CDR1 GTSNPN, CDR2 SVGIG (reference sequence). Trimming at V came to 8 bases and at J to 1 base, leaving 17 bases not matched to a gene.

This chain uses TRBV7-3 with TRBJ2-5; 7 bases are a match to TRBD2. The V gene end was trimmed by 5 bases and the J gene end by 1 base; junction bases not matched to a gene: 7. CDR3 length: 15 amino acids. The germline gives CDR1 SGHTA, CDR2 FQGTGA. The chain's CDR3 is CASSPWGGPQETQYF. CDR3 bases: TGTGCCAGCAGCCCCTGGGGAGGGCCCCAAGAGACCCAGTACTTC.

The chain is built from TRBV7-9 and TRBJ2-7, with D possibly matching TRBD1 (6 bases). CDR1 is SEHNR and CDR2 is FQNEAQ in the germline V gene (reference sequence). The CDR3 spans 16 residues. The germline V and J ends were trimmed by 5 bases and 3 bases, with 20 bases remaining between them. The CDR3 loop is CASSPESGTRIYEQYF. In nucleotides, the CDR3 is TGTGCCAGCAGCCCCGAATCCGGGACAAGGATCTACGAGCAGTACTTC.

The chain employs TRBV15 and TRBJ1-5; D remains ambiguous. Germline assignment: CDR1 LNHNV and CDR2 YYDKDF (reference sequence). Trimming shortened V by 0 bases and J by 7 bases, and 22 bases separated the two germline ends. The CDR3 is 18 residues long. As DNA, the CDR3 is TGTGCCACCAGCAGAGATCGTTTCGACCTGAGCAGGAGGCAGCCCCAGCATTTT. Residues: CATSRDRFDLSRRQPQHF.

The chain couples TRBV11-3 to TRBJ2-1; 10 bases agree with TRBD2. CDR1 SGHNT and CDR2 YENEEA come from the germline V gene. This CDR3 comprises 13 residues. V gave up 8 bases and J gave up 8 bases; unmatched junction bases: 6. Here the CDR3 reads CASSTSGKDEQFF. The CDR3 nucleotides read TGTGCCAGCTCAACTAGCGGGAAGGATGAGCAGTTCTTC.

This rearrangement joins TRBV7-6 to TRBJ2-7; 10 nucleotides align to TRBD2. V was clipped by 5 bases and J by 5 bases; unmatched bases: 6. Germline CDR1 is SGHVS and CDR2 is FNYEAQ. The CDR3 extends over 14 amino acids. CDR3 bases: TGTGCCAGCAGCCCAGCGGGAGGGCCGGACGAGCAGTACTTC. Translated: CASSPAGGPDEQYF.